The 14 T cell receptor beta chains listed next were all sequenced from one sample in a study of immune evolution from preneoplasia to lung adenocarcinoma. Sequencing used immunoSEQ multiplex PCR; TCRdb keeps in-frame clones, though not all of them. The sample has fewer than 9,000 clones, approximately 78% seen once; the top ten hold 5% to 7%. The sample taken for sequencing was FFPE adjacent normal lung tissue. These receptors were taken from a person aged 55 to 79 with lung adenocarcinoma.

The gene calls are TRBV28 and TRBJ2-7; maybe TRBD2 (6 bases). The germline V gene encodes CDR1 MDHEN and CDR2 SYDVKM. The CDR3 runs 13 residues. V dropped 5 bases and J dropped 3 bases, with 11 bases sitting between them. The CDR3 coding sequence is TGTGCCAGCAGTATACCGGGAGTCTACGAGCAGTACTTC. Its protein product is CASSIPGVYEQYF.

This chain joins TRBV20-1 and TRBJ2-7; TRBD1 might be the D (5 bases). CDR3 size: 10 residues. Trimming left V 6 bases short and J 11 bases short, with 14 bases between. The germline V gene has CDR1 DFQATT and CDR2 SNEGSKA (reference sequence). CDR3 DNA: TGCAGTGCACCTGACAGTGGGGAGTACGTC. Translation gives CSAPDSGEYV.

The V call is TRBV6-5, the J call TRBJ2-7; the D gene could be TRBD1 or TRBD2 (5 bases each). CDR3 length: 12 amino acids. Trimming took 10 bases from V and 2 from J, leaving 12 bases between them. Per the germline V gene, CDR1 is MNHEY and CDR2 is SVGAGI. CDR3 DNA: TGTGCCACCGGGACGGTTACCTACGAGCAGTACTTC. Encoded protein: CATGTVTYEQYF.

V gene TRBV28 combines with J gene TRBJ2-7; 10 bases match TRBD2. CDR1 and CDR2 (germline): MDHEN, SYDVKM. The CDR3 consists of 14 residues. Unmatched junction bases numbered 6, after V lost 5 bases and J lost 5 bases. The CDR3 DNA sequence: TGTGCCAGCAGTCCGTTAGCGGGAGGTAACGAGCAGTACTTC. It yields the protein CASSPLAGGNEQYF. The full variable domain, its missing parts supplied by reference TRBV28 and TRBJ2-7, is DVKVTQSSRYLVKRTGEKVFLECVQDMDHENMFWYRQDPGLGLRLIYFSYDVKMKEKGDIPEGYSVSREKKERFSLILESASTNQTSMYLCASSPLAGGNEQYFGPGTRLTVT.

The chain uses TRBV5-4 and TRBJ2-1; D not certain. V lost 3 bases and J 8 bases, leaving 12 bases between the germline ends. The CDR3 consists of 13 residues. CDR1 is SGHNT and CDR2 is YYREEE in the germline V gene (reference sequence). This CDR3 reads CASSSAMGDEQFF. The CDR3 DNA is TGTGCCAGCAGCTCGGCGATGGGCGATGAGCAGTTCTTC. Full variable domain (missing parts from reference TRBV5-4 and TRBJ2-1): ETGVTQSPTHLIKTRGQQVTLRCSSQSGHNTVSWYQQALGQGPQFIFQYYREEENGRGNFPPRFSGLQFPNYSSELNVNALELDDSALYLCASSSAMGDEQFFGPGTRLTVL.

V gene TRBV30 combines with J gene TRBJ1-4, with 7 bases identical to TRBD1. Germline V lookup: CDR1 GTSNPN, CDR2 SVGIG (reference sequence). The CDR3 has 14 residues. V gave up 3 bases and J gave up 8 bases; unmatched junction bases: 9. Here the CDR3 DNA reads TGTGCCTGGAGCGCCGGGACAGCAGAAGAAAAACTGTTTTTT. It translates to CAWSAGTAEEKLFF.

The CDR3 protein is CASSQRLADSYEQYV. CDR3 in DNA: TGTGCCAGCAGCCAAAGACTAGCGGATTCCTACGAGCAGTACGTC. The chain uses TRBV27 and TRBJ2-7; 9 bases agree with TRBD2. This CDR3 has 15 amino acids. The J segment lost 1 base and the V segment lost 6 bases, leaving 7 bases of the junction unmatched. Germline CDR1 MNHEY, CDR2 SMNVEV (reference sequence).

This clone was recorded a few times. CDR3 in DNA: TGTGCCAGCAGCTTGGGCCGGGACAGTTCCTACGAGCAGTACGTC. Translation gives CASSLGRDSSYEQYV. This rearrangement joins TRBV5-4 to TRBJ2-7; 7 nucleotides line up with TRBD1. CDR1 and CDR2 from the germline V gene are SGHNT and YYREEE (reference sequence). V shed 0 bases, J shed 1 base, and the junction held 4 bases outside the gene matches. The CDR3 length is 15 residues.

This clone appeared once. The chain uses TRBV29-1 and TRBJ2-3; 12 nucleotides match TRBD2. The germline V gene encodes CDR1 SQVTM and CDR2 ANQGSEA. Trimming removed 6 bases from V and 4 bases from J; junction bases left unmatched: 8. CDR3 length equals 15 residues. CDR3 residues: CSVRLTSGSPDTQYF. DNA for the CDR3: TGCAGCGTCCGATTGACTAGCGGGAGCCCAGATACGCAGTATTTT.

The chain has TRBV5-1 and TRBJ2-7, with TRBD1 matching 9 bases. This CDR3 contains 15 residues. V gave up 4 bases and J gave up 6 bases; unmatched junction bases: 11. The germline CDR1 and CDR2 sequences are SGHRS and YFSETQ. CDR3 nucleotide sequence: TGCGCCAGCAGCGCCGGACAGGGGAATGATCTCGAGCAGTACGTC. It codes for CASSAGQGNDLEQYV.

This chain joins TRBV5-4 and TRBJ2-4, with TRBD2 matching 10 bases. This CDR3 contains 19 residues. V was clipped by 4 bases and J by 0 bases; unmatched bases: 13. Per the germline V gene, CDR1 is SGHNT and CDR2 is YYREEE (reference sequence). The CDR3 region has the DNA TGTGCCAGCAGCCTACTAGCGGGACCCGCTTCCTCAGCCAAAAACATTCAGTACTTC. Protein: CASSLLAGPASSAKNIQYF.

This clone came up a few times. The chain has TRBV10-2 and TRBJ2-7; TRBD2 agrees at 9 bases. The junction had 7 bases not matched to a gene; V was cut back by 4 bases and J by 6 bases. The germline V gene encodes CDR1 WSHSY and CDR2 SAAADI. This CDR3 spans 14 amino acids. CDR3 DNA sequence: TGCGCCAGCAGTGCCCGAGCGGGAGGAGGCGAGCAGTACTTC. It encodes CASSARAGGGEQYF.

V usage is TRBV2 and J usage is TRBJ2-3; 14 bases map to TRBD2. CDR3 length: 13 residues. J gave up 14 bases and V 6 bases, and 7 bases lay outside the gene matches. CDR1 and CDR2 (germline): SNHLY, FYNNEI. This CDR3 reads CASRYGTSGRVYF. The CDR3 DNA is TGTGCCAGCAGATACGGGACTAGCGGGAGAGTGTATTTT.

This clone was seen more than once but under ten times. The J gene is TRBJ2-1, the V gene TRBV9, with D tentatively TRBD2 (6 bases). V lost 4 bases, J lost 5 bases, and 16 bases lay in between. Germline V gene data show CDR1 as SGDLS and CDR2 as YYNGEE. The CDR3 loop spans 15 amino acids. In nucleotides, the CDR3 is TGTGCCAGCAGCTTACTAGCTGCGGCGAACAATGAGCAGTTCTTC. This encodes CASSLLAAANNEQFF. Based on the CDR3 plus reference TRBV9 and TRBJ2-1, the full variable domain is DSGVTQTPKHLITATGQRVTLRCSPRSGDLSVYWYQQSLDQGLQFLIQYYNGEERAKGNILERFSAQQFPDLHSELNLSSLELGDSALYFCASSLLAAANNEQFFGPGTRLTVL.